The next 23 T cell receptor beta chains were all read from a single sample in a study of shared clonotypes between healthy human individuals. The method was immunoSEQ multiplex PCR; TCRdb's version includes in-frame clones alone and lacks a portion of them. Here the sample spans about 660,000 clones, 74% being singletons. The source material was memory CD4+ T cells sorted from blood. Sample subset: CD45RA-negative fraction. The source is a woman in her thirties in good health.

The J gene is TRBJ1-5, the V gene TRBV20-1, with D possibly matching TRBD1 (6 bases). The V gene lost 5 bases and the J gene lost 12 bases, with 11 bases spanning the gap. Germline assignment: CDR1 DFQATT and CDR2 SNEGSKA (reference sequence). The CDR3 contains 10 residues. CDR3 DNA sequence: TGCAGTGCTTATACAGGGTACCAGCATTTT. Translation gives CSAYTGYQHF.

The rearrangement uses TRBV18 and TRBJ1-2, with D uncertain. Per germline, CDR1 KGHSH and CDR2 LQKENI. V was shortened by 4 bases and J by 2 bases, with 17 bases between the two germline ends. The CDR3 length is 16 residues. The CDR3 nucleotides read TGTGCCAGCTCACAGGGCTCAATACAGAAGAACTATGGCTACACCTTC. Translating gives CASSQGSIQKNYGYTF.

This chain uses TRBV28 with TRBJ2-7; TRBD2 aligns across 8 bases. Germline values: CDR1 MDHEN, CDR2 SYDVKM. This CDR3 is 15 amino acids long. V shed 2 bases, J shed 3 bases, and the junction held 6 bases outside the gene matches. DNA of the CDR3: TGTGCCAGCAGTTTACTGGCTAGCGGGTTCTACGAGCAGTACTTC. Translated: CASSLLASGFYEQYF.

The chain carries TRBV5-5 and TRBJ1-1; the D is unclear. The CDR3 covers 14 residues. V lost 0 bases to trimming and J lost 4 bases, with 10 bases between them. CDR1 SGHKS and CDR2 YYEKEE come from the germline V gene (reference sequence). The CDR3 DNA follows: TGTGCCAGCAGCTTGGAGCCAGCCCGCACTGAAGCTTTCTTT. It yields the protein CASSLEPARTEAFF.

The table lists this clone with a count of one. V and J are TRBV29-1 and TRBJ2-1; perhaps TRBD1 as D (6 bases). CDR3 length equals 15 residues. Germline CDR1 reads SQVTM; CDR2 reads ANQGSEA. The V end lost 2 bases, the J end lost 0 bases, and 11 bases lay between the germline ends. The chain's CDR3 is CSVEQGLSSYNEQFF. The CDR3 bases are TGCAGCGTTGAACAGGGGTTGAGCTCCTACAATGAGCAGTTCTTC.

This chain joins TRBV28 and TRBJ2-7; D is perhaps TRBD2 (6 bases). V was clipped by 3 bases and J by 4 bases, with 10 bases between them. The germline V gene encodes CDR1 MDHEN and CDR2 SYDVKM. CDR3 length equals 13 residues. The CDR3 here is CASSLSLAYEQYF. The CDR3 DNA reads as TGTGCCAGCAGTTTGTCACTAGCTTACGAGCAGTACTTC.

The rearrangement joins TRBV6-5 to TRBJ2-6, with D perhaps matching TRBD1 (6 bases). The CDR3 has 15 amino acids. The V end was cut by 2 bases, the J end by 2 bases, with 7 bases between. Germline CDR1 MNHEY, CDR2 SVGAGI. This CDR3 is CASSYQGTGANVLTF. The CDR3 DNA reads TGTGCCAGCAGTTACCAGGGGACTGGGGCCAACGTCCTGACTTTC.

This clone was observed a few times. Other DNA variants within this sample encode the same CDR3. The rearrangement links TRBV5-1 to TRBJ2-3; 8 positions agree with TRBD1. The CDR3 totals 16 residues. V trimming: 4 bases; J trimming: 0 bases; junction bases outside the gene matches: 7. Germline assignment: CDR1 SGHRS and CDR2 YFSETQ. The CDR3 loop reads CASSPGQGPSTDTQYF. In nucleotides, the CDR3 is TGCGCCAGCAGCCCCGGACAGGGCCCTAGCACAGATACGCAGTATTTT.

The J gene is TRBJ2-3, the V gene TRBV7-2, with 12 bases identical to TRBD1. The CDR3 runs to 16 residues. The germline CDR1 and CDR2 sequences are SGHTA and FQGNSA. The junction had 8 bases not matched to a gene; V was cut back by 5 bases and J by 5 bases. CDR3 amino acids: CASSRRGTGGEDTQYF. The CDR3, as DNA: TGTGCCAGCAGCCGAAGGGGGACAGGGGGCGAAGATACGCAGTATTTT. Filled out from reference TRBV7-2 and TRBJ2-3, the complete variable domain reads GAGVSQSPSNKVTEKGKDVELRCDPISGHTALYWYRQSLGQGLEFLIYFQGNSAPDKSGLPSDRFSAERTGGSVSTLTIQRTQQEDSAVYLCASSRRGTGGEDTQYFGPGTRLTVL.

The chain couples TRBV27 to TRBJ2-2; a possible D gene is TRBD1 (6 bases). Trimming removed 2 bases at V and 1 base at J, with 14 bases between. Looked up from germline, CDR1 is MNHEY and CDR2 is SMNVEV (reference sequence). CDR3 length: 17 residues. The CDR3 nucleotides are TGTGCCAGCAGTTTAATGGCTCAGGGGCGGAACACCGGGGAGCTGTTTTTT. This encodes CASSLMAQGRNTGELFF.

Turning to this clone: In the same sample, other DNA sequences code for this CDR3. The rearrangement uses TRBV19 and TRBJ1-5; 7 bases map to TRBD1. Looked up from germline, CDR1 is LNHDA and CDR2 is SQIVND (reference sequence). V was pared by 2 bases and J by 4 bases, with 8 bases of the junction left unmatched. The CDR3 is 16 residues long. The CDR3 sequence is CASSISTAGGNQPQHF. CDR3 bases: TGTGCCAGTAGTATATCAACAGCAGGGGGAAATCAGCCCCAGCATTTT.

The chain has TRBV28 and TRBJ2-1; 12 positions agree with TRBD2. Germline values: CDR1 MDHEN, CDR2 SYDVKM. CDR3 length equals 17 residues. V gave up 6 bases and J gave up 2 bases; unmatched junction bases: 8. CDR3 in amino acids: CASSNLAGGLAYNEQFF. For the CDR3, the DNA is TGTGCCAGCAGCAATCTAGCGGGAGGGCTTGCCTACAATGAGCAGTTCTTC.

The chain is built from TRBV30 and TRBJ1-3, with a tentative D call TRBD1 (5 bases). V was trimmed by 4 bases and J by 2 bases, leaving 12 bases between them. Germline V gene lookup returns CDR1 GTSNPN and CDR2 SVGIG (reference sequence). The CDR3 contains 14 residues. DNA for the CDR3: TGTGCCTGGACTAAGGGGAGCCCTGGAAACACCATATATTTT. This translates into CAWTKGSPGNTIYF.

The V gene is TRBV19, the J gene TRBJ2-6; weak D call: TRBD2 (7 bases). Trimming took 8 bases from V and 4 from J, leaving 12 bases between them. Germline CDR1 is LNHDA and CDR2 is SQIVND (reference sequence). The CDR3 length is 14 residues. CDR3 amino acids: CASGGALGANVLTF. As DNA, the CDR3 is TGTGCCAGTGGGGGGGCCTTAGGGGCCAACGTCCTGACTTTC. Drawing the rest from reference TRBV19 and TRBJ2-6, the complete variable domain is DGGITQSPKYLFRKEGQNVTLSCEQNLNHDAMYWYRQDPGQGLRLIYYSQIVNDFQKGDIAEGYSVSREKKESFPLTVTSAQKNPTAFYLCASGGALGANVLTFGAGSRLTVL.

CDR3 residues: CASMPGQPSGNTIYF. The CDR3 coding sequence is TGTGCCAGCATGCCGGGACAGCCCTCTGGAAACACCATATATTTT. The V and J genes are TRBV6-4 and TRBJ1-3; 7 nucleotides agree with TRBD1. The CDR3 sequence is 15 residues long. V gave up 7 bases and J gave up 0 bases; unmatched junction bases: 6. Germline lookup yields CDR1 MRHNA and CDR2 SNTAGT.

With respect to this clone: Other nucleotide sequences from this sample produce the same CDR3. The chain recombines TRBV7-2 with TRBJ1-3; no definite D call. The V and J ends lost 5 bases and 0 bases respectively, with 8 bases between them. CDR1 is SGHTA, CDR2 FQGNSA, per germline. This CDR3 spans 14 amino acids. The CDR3 sequence is CASSLTSSGNTIYF. CDR3 nucleotides: TGTGCCAGCAGCCTAACTAGCTCTGGAAACACCATATATTTT.

The chain links TRBV20-1 to TRBJ2-4; D remains unclear. V was shortened by 6 bases and J by 9 bases, with 12 bases between the two germline ends. The CDR3 is 11 amino acids. Per germline, CDR1 DFQATT and CDR2 SNEGSKA (reference sequence). CDR3 DNA sequence: TGCAGTGCCGACCCGAAAGGCATTCAGTACTTC. Protein product: CSADPKGIQYF.

The V gene is TRBV7-9, the J gene TRBJ2-6, with D unclear. This CDR3 has 15 residues. V shed 2 bases and J shed 2 bases, with 7 bases lying between them. Germline V gene sequence: CDR1 SEHNR, CDR2 FQNEAQ (reference sequence). CDR3 sequence (DNA): TGTGCCAGCAGCTTAACCCAGGCTGGGGCCAACGTCCTGACTTTC. Amino acid sequence: CASSLTQAGANVLTF.

This clone was detected ten times or more. This chain uses TRBV27 with TRBJ2-7; 11 positions match TRBD1. The CDR3 is 16 residues long. Germline lookup yields CDR1 MNHEY and CDR2 SMNVEV (reference sequence). Unmatched junction bases numbered 11, after V lost 5 bases and J lost 5 bases. As DNA, the CDR3 is TGTGCCAGCAGTCCAACCCTCGGACAGGGGGCCGACGAGCAGTACTTC. Amino acids: CASSPTLGQGADEQYF.

The rearrangement uses TRBV9 and TRBJ2-3; no definite D call. There are 14 residues in the CDR3. The V end lost 3 bases, the J end lost 3 bases, and 11 bases lay between the germline ends. CDR1 is SGDLS, CDR2 YYNGEE, per germline. This CDR3 is CASSGSVGTDTQYF. CDR3 coding DNA: TGTGCCAGCAGCGGGTCCGTCGGGACAGATACGCAGTATTTT.

This clone was seen a single time. The chain employs TRBV28 and TRBJ2-1; TRBD1 is a possible D gene (6 bases). V was shortened by 5 bases and J by 11 bases, with 10 bases between the two germline ends. Germline-derived CDR1 and CDR2 are MDHEN and SYDVKM. This CDR3 has 11 residues. The CDR3 DNA reads as TGTGCCAGCAGTCTAGACAGGCAGCAGTTCTTC. Protein product: CASSLDRQQFF.

The DNA of the CDR3 is TGCGCCAGCAGCCAAGACTACCTCCCCGGACGCCGGGCGAGGGAGACCCAGTACTTC. It specifies CASSQDYLPGRRARETQYF. This chain connects TRBV4-1 to TRBJ2-5; D call uncertain. Looked up from germline, CDR1 is MGHRA and CDR2 is YSYEKL. The CDR3 loop spans 19 amino acids. V was trimmed by 0 bases and J by 5 bases, leaving 25 bases between them.

This rearrangement joins TRBV29-1 to TRBJ2-7; D is unclear. Trimming took off 4 bases at V and 0 bases at J, with 7 bases between the two ends. The CDR3 covers 12 residues. Germline V gene sequence: CDR1 SQVTM, CDR2 ANQGSEA. CDR3 in amino acids: CSVAESSYEQYF. In DNA form, the CDR3 reads TGCAGCGTTGCCGAAAGCTCCTACGAGCAGTACTTC.